A single sample is the source of the 13 T cell receptor beta chains below, sequenced in a study of cytotoxic CD8 clonotypes in ibrutinib-treated CLL (dated by TCRdb to the early 2020s). Reading the label with the study, this specimen's time point is: progressive disease on ibrutinib. Libraries were built with the immunoSEQ multiplex PCR assay. TCRdb re-hosts the immuneACCESS table, in-frame sequences only. Its copies lack some clones; in the studies checked, an unresolved V gene accounts for under half of them, and the cause for the rest is not known. This sample comprises approximately 25,000 clones, around two thirds of them detected only once. The ten largest clonotypes hold about 53% of the sample. The sample here was PBMCs, taken at disease progression, from a patient treated with ibrutinib. The receptors stem from a human donor with chronic lymphocytic leukemia.

This clone was counted only a few times. The rearrangement uses TRBV4-1 and TRBJ1-2, with D possibly being TRBD1 (5 bases). This CDR3 has 17 amino acids. V was pared by 4 bases and J by 3 bases, with 21 bases between. Germline V gene lookup returns CDR1 MGHRA and CDR2 YSYEKL. In DNA, the CDR3 is TGCGCCAGCAGCCCGAATCCGACAGACGCCGTAGACTATGGCTACACCTTC. Its protein is CASSPNPTDAVDYGYTF.

The genes are TRBV6-5 and TRBJ2-7; 11 bases are a match to TRBD1. The CDR3 has 14 residues. Germline V gene sequence: CDR1 MNHEY, CDR2 SVGAGI. Germline trimming cut 5 bases from V and 5 bases from J; bases unmatched to any gene: 5. As DNA, the CDR3 is TGTGCCAGCAGTGATTGGACAGGGGGCAACGAGCAGTACTTC. It specifies CASSDWTGGNEQYF.

This sequence joins TRBV15 and TRBJ2-7; 9 bases match TRBD2. CDR3 length: 13 residues. Trimming at V came to 5 bases and at J to 5 bases, leaving 4 bases not matched to a gene. CDR1 is LNHNV, CDR2 YYDKDF, per germline (reference sequence). CDR3 residues: CATSDGTSNEQYF. As DNA, the CDR3 is TGTGCCACCAGCGACGGGACTAGCAACGAGCAGTACTTC. The variable domain in full, completed from reference TRBV15 and TRBJ2-7, reads DAMVIQNPRYQVTQFGKPVTLSCSQTLNHNVMYWYQQKSSQAPKLLFHYYDKDFNNEADTPDNFQSRRPNTSFCFLDIRSPGLGDTAMYLCATSDGTSNEQYFGPGTRLTVT.

The chain uses TRBV7-8 and TRBJ2-3; D is perhaps TRBD1 (6 bases). Germline V lookup: CDR1 SGHVS, CDR2 FQNEAQ. This CDR3 region has 15 residues. V was pared by 6 bases and J by 3 bases, with 16 bases between. CDR3: CASREQGRGTDTQYF. The CDR3 DNA reads TGTGCCAGCAGGGAACAGGGAAGGGGGACAGATACGCAGTATTTT.

The J gene is TRBJ1-1, the V gene TRBV14; D is unclear. The germline CDR1 and CDR2 sequences are SGHDN and FVKESK. This CDR3 comprises 15 residues. Trimming pared 4 bases from V and 0 bases from J, leaving 12 bases between. As DNA, the CDR3 is TGTGCCAGCAGCCCTCCGGAGATAATGAACACTGAAGCTTTCTTT. Translation gives CASSPPEIMNTEAFF.

The rearrangement joins TRBV7-6 to TRBJ1-4, with TRBD1 as a possible D gene (6 bases). The CDR3 covers 15 residues. V lost 0 bases and J lost 3, with 8 bases in between. The V gene's germline CDR1 is SGHVS and CDR2 FNYEAQ. The CDR3 sequence: CASSLARTANEKLFF. In DNA, the CDR3 is TGTGCCAGCAGCTTAGCGAGGACAGCTAATGAAAAACTGTTTTTT.

V gene TRBV29-1 combines with J gene TRBJ2-3; D unclear. V lost 0 bases and J lost 0, with 13 bases in between. The CDR3 is 16 residues long. Germline V lookup: CDR1 SQVTM, CDR2 ANQGSEA. As DNA, the CDR3 is TGCAGCGTTGAAGACCGGCTTGGGCCTAGCACAGATACGCAGTATTTT. This translates into CSVEDRLGPSTDTQYF.

V usage is TRBV5-4 and J usage is TRBJ1-2; D not resolved. V lost 2 bases and J 1 base, leaving 12 bases between the germline ends. The CDR3 has 15 residues. In germline, CDR1 is SGHNT, CDR2 YYREEE (reference sequence). This CDR3 reads CASSFRTGNNYGYTF. In nucleotides, the CDR3 is TGTGCCAGCAGCTTCAGGACTGGCAATAACTATGGCTACACCTTC.

The chain combines TRBV7-8 with TRBJ1-1; D is ambiguous. There are 14 residues in the CDR3. Germline CDR1 and CDR2: SGHVS and FQNEAQ. V gave up 3 bases and J gave up 6 bases, with 14 bases separating them. CDR3 nucleotides: TGTGCCAGCAGCTTTGAGGCCGGGGTTCCTGAAGCTTTCTTT. Its protein is CASSFEAGVPEAFF.

The V gene is TRBV9, the J gene TRBJ2-2; possibly TRBD1 for D (5 bases). CDR1 SGDLS and CDR2 YYNGEE come from the germline V gene. Between the trimmed V and J ends, which lost 0 bases and 8 bases, there was a span of 5 bases. The CDR3 is 12 amino acids. The chain's CDR3 is CASSVDRGELFF. CDR3 sequence (DNA): TGTGCCAGCAGCGTAGACAGGGGGGAGCTGTTTTTT.

This clone appeared a few times. As DNA, the CDR3 is TGTGCCAGCAGCTTTGATACAGTAGGAAACACCATATATTTT. This translates into CASSFDTVGNTIYF. This chain connects TRBV5-6 to TRBJ1-3, with D hard to call. This CDR3 has 14 residues. The ends were cut back, 2 bases at V and 4 bases at J, with 10 bases in the middle. Germline V gene data show CDR1 as SGHDT and CDR2 as YYEEEE.

This chain uses TRBV21-1 with TRBJ2-3. TRBV21-1 is given as a pseudogene. The CDR3 totals 15 residues. The CDR3 DNA follows: TGTGCCAGCAGCAAAGGGGGAACTTGGGATGATACGCAGTATTTT. Protein: CASSKGGTWDDTQYF.

This clone has a single count. The chain uses TRBV5-1 and TRBJ2-1, with 7 bases matching TRBD2. In germline, CDR1 is SGHRS, CDR2 YFSETQ. The CDR3 runs to 18 residues. The J segment lost 6 bases and the V segment lost 2 bases, leaving 17 bases of the junction unmatched. CDR3: CASSFIISGVAEINEQFF. The DNA for the CDR3 is TGCGCCAGCAGCTTCATTATCAGCGGGGTCGCCGAAATCAATGAGCAGTTCTTC.